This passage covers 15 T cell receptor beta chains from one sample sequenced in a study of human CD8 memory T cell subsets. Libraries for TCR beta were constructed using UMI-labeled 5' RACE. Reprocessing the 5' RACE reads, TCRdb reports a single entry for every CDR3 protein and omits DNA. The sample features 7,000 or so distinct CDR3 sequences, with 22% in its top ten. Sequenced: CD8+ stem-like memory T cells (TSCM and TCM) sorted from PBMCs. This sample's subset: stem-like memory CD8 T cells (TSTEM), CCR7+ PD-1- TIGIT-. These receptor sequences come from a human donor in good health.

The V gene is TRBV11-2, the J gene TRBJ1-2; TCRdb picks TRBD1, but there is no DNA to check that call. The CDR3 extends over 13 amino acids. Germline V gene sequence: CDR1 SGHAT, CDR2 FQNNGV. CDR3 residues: CASSRGQGSGYTF.

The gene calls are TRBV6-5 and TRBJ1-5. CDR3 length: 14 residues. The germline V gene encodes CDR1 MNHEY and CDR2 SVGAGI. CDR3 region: CASSYSSEGQPQHF.

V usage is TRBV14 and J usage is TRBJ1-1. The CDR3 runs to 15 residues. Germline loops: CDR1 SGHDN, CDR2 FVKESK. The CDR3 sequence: CASSHGIRLNTEAFF.

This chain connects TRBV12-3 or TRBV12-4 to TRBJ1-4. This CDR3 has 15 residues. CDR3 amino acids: CASSLSRSANEKLFF.

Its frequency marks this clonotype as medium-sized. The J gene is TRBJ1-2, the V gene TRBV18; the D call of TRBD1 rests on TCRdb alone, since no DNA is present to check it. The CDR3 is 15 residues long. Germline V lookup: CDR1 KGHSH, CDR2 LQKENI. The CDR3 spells CASSPGQEGNYGYTF.

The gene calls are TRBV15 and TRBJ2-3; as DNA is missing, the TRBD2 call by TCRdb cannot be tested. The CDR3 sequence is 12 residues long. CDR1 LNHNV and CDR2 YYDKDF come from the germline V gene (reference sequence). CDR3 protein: CATSRDGTSLYF.

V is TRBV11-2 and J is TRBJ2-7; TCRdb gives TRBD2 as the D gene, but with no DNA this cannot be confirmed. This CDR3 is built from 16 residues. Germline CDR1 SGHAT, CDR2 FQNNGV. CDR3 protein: CASSLAWGRGSYEQYF.

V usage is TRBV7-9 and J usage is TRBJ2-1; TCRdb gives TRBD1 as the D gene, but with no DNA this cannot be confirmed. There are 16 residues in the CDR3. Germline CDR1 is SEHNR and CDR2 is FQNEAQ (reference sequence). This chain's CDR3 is CASSPNRGRTYNEQFF.

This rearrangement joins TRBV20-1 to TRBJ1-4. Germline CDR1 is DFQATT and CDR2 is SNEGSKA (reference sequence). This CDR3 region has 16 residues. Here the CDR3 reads CSARDSDGRTNEKLFF.

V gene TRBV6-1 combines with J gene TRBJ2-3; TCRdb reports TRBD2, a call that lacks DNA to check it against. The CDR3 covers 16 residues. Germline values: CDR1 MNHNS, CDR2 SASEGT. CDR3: CASSEHGGSGTDTQYF.

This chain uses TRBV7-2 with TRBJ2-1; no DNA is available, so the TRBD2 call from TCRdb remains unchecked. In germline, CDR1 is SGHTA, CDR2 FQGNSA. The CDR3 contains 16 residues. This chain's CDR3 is CASKRSGRPFNNEQFF.

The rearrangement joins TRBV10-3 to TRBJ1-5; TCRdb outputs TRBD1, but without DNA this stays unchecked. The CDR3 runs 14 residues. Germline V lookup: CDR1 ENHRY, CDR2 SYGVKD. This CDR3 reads CAISGGNPNQPQHF.

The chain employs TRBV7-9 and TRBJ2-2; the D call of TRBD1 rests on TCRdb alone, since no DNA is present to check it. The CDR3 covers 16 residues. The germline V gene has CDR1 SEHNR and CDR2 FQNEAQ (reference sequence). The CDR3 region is CASSPPRGSGSGELFF.

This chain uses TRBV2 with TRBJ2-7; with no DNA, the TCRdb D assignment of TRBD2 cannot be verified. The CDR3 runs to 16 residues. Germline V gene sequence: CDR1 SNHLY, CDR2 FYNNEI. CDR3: CASSETSGGAAYEQYF. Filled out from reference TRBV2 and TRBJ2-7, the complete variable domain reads EPEVTQTPSHQVTQMGQEVILRCVPISNHLYFYWYRQILGQKVEFLVSFYNNEISEKSEIFDDQFSVERPDGSNFTLKIRSTKLEDSAMYFCASSETSGGAAYEQYFGPGTRLTVT.

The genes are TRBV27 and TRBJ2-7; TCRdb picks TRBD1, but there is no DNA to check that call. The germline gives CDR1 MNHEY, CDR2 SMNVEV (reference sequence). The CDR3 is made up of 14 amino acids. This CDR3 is CASQDRMGSYEQYF.